The TCR beta chain described here comes from a study of control samples from healthy donors and cancer patients. The data were produced by immunoSEQ multiplex PCR, yet TCRdb's version contains in-frame clones alone and is incomplete. The sample holds roughly 160,000 clones, 90% to 95% seen once. Germline V CDR1 and CDR2: SGHAT, FQNNGV. V gave up 5 bases and J gave up 5 bases, with 12 bases separating them. The CDR3 totals 14 residues. This clone was detected only once. The sequence derives from a man aged 55 to 70 with colorectal cancer. The sequenced sample consisted of PBMCs. This rearrangement joins TRBV11-2 to TRBJ1-4; a possible D gene is TRBD1 (6 bases). Written as DNA, the CDR3 is TGTGCCAGCAGCCGATTACAGGGAAATGAAAAACTGTTTTTT. It codes for CASSRLQGNEKLFF. Based on the CDR3 plus reference TRBV11-2 and TRBJ1-4, the full variable domain is EAGVAQSPRYKIIEKRQSVAFWCNPISGHATLYWYQQILGQGPKLLIQFQNNGVVDDSQLPKDRFSAERLKGVDSTLKIQPAKLEDSAVYLCASSRLQGNEKLFFGSGTQLSVL.